Listed below are T cell receptor beta chains from one sample, sequenced in a study of monozygotic twins with inflammatory bowel disease. TCRdb re-called the 5' RACE reads and gives one entry per CDR3 protein, without DNA. Its listing shows about 330,000 distinct CDR3 sequences. Material for sequencing was blood. Receptors were obtained from a human donor with ulcerative colitis or Crohn's disease, or a healthy co-twin of an affected twin (not recorded which). CDR3s include the opening cysteine and the closing phenylalanine or tryptophan.

>TRBV5-1|TRBJ2-3
CASSLAAGVGSSTDTQYF
>TRBV19|TRBJ2-2
CASSIGSGYTGELFF
>TRBV20-1|TRBJ2-7
CSASHRATYEQYF
>TRBV2|TRBJ1-5
CASGETGPDQPQHF
>TRBV9|TRBJ1-2
CASSAAGDGVYGYTF
>TRBV28|TRBJ2-5
CASSSGALAQTQYF
>TRBV5-1|TRBJ2-7
CASADFPSYEQYF
>TRBV24-1|TRBJ2-4
CATSDSGTGRAKNIQYF
>TRBV6-6|TRBJ1-6
CASSYSGMSSPLHF
>TRBV3-1|TRBJ2-7
CASSRRRLASSYEQYF
>TRBV7-9|TRBJ2-1
CASSLGTVNEQFF
>TRBV4-1|TRBJ2-7
CASSHGGGEQYF
>TRBV12-3/TRBV12-4|TRBJ1-5
CASSLTYDRVNNQPQHF
>TRBV20-1|TRBJ1-2
CSARGQGNYGYTF
>TRBV6-1|TRBJ1-5
CASTRGQGRGQPQHF
>TRBV13|TRBJ1-1
CASSLTSTGNTEAFF
>TRBV5-1|TRBJ2-3
CASSPGPGTQYF
>TRBV7-8|TRBJ2-5
CASSSNTGGSQETQYF
>TRBV20-1|TRBJ1-1
CSAHQGAGEAFF
>TRBV11-3|TRBJ2-2
CASSYRGPGELFF
>TRBV20-1|TRBJ1-4
CSAIDFRNEKLFF
>TRBV28|TRBJ2-1
CASGHLQDYNEQFF
>TRBV29-1|TRBJ1-5
CSVGQGQNQPQHF